The 20 T cell receptor beta chains below all came from one sample that was sequenced in a study of blood T cell repertoires in COVID-19. Repertoires were generated with immunoSEQ multiplex PCR, while TCRdb's copy carries only in-frame clones and drops some. The sample records roughly 140,000 clones, approximately 80% being singletons. Sequencing was carried out using peripheral blood. The receptors were sampled from a human donor in a cohort sampled during active COVID-19.

The gene calls are TRBV15 and TRBJ2-4, with 7 positions matching TRBD1. Germline loops: CDR1 LNHNV, CDR2 YYDKDF (reference sequence). The CDR3 runs to 13 residues. The trim removed 0 bases at V and 14 bases at J, leaving 7 bases unmatched. The CDR3 loop is CATSRDDGDREYF. CDR3 bases: TGTGCCACCAGCAGAGATGACGGGGACAGAGAGTACTTC.

The V gene is TRBV12-3 or TRBV12-4, the J gene TRBJ2-7; no firm D call. The V and J ends lost 8 bases and 7 bases respectively, with 15 bases between them. CDR3 length equals 12 residues. Here the CDR3 reads CASRPDSDEQYF. The DNA for the CDR3 is TGTGCCAGCCGGCCAGACTCCGATGAGCAGTACTTC.

This clone was found once. The rearrangement uses TRBV18 and TRBJ1-2; 8 bases fit TRBD1. The CDR3 spans 13 residues. CDR1 KGHSH and CDR2 LQKENI come from the germline V gene. V lost 3 bases and J lost 7; bases outside the gene matches: 4. This CDR3 reads CASSPGQAIGYTF. The CDR3 bases are TGTGCCAGCTCACCGGGACAGGCGATTGGCTACACCTTC.

The rearrangement uses TRBV9 and TRBJ2-7, with 8 positions matching TRBD1. The CDR3 has 15 residues. Germline assignment: CDR1 SGDLS and CDR2 YYNGEE. V shed 4 bases, J shed 6 bases, and the junction held 12 bases outside the gene matches. The CDR3 nucleotides read TGTGCCAGCAGCCTAAGGGCAGGGGGCGCGATCGAGCAGTACTTC. Protein: CASSLRAGGAIEQYF.

The chain couples TRBV5-1 to TRBJ2-2, with 8 bases identical to TRBD2. The V segment lost 3 bases and the J segment 1 base; nucleotides outside the gene matches: 5. This CDR3 is built from 16 residues. CDR1 SGHRS and CDR2 YFSETQ come from the germline V gene. The CDR3 is CASSSGLVGNTGELFF. The CDR3 bases are TGCGCCAGCAGCTCGGGACTAGTCGGGAACACCGGGGAGCTGTTTTTT.

The rearrangement links TRBV10-3 to TRBJ2-7; D gene unclear. The V gene lost 5 bases and the J gene lost 5 bases, with 7 bases spanning the gap. The length of the CDR3 is 11 residues. In germline, CDR1 is ENHRY, CDR2 SYGVKD. CDR3 nucleotide sequence: TGTGCCATCAGTTGGCAGAACGAGCAGTACTTC. It yields the protein CAISWQNEQYF.

The chain uses TRBV15 and TRBJ2-3; 10 bases align to TRBD2. From germline, CDR1 is LNHNV and CDR2 YYDKDF (reference sequence). The CDR3 runs 16 residues. V lost 2 bases to trimming and J lost 4 bases; unmatched junction nucleotides: 6. CDR3 coding DNA: TGTGCCACCAGCAGACTAGCGGGGGCCGGGGCAGATACGCAGTATTTT. Protein product: CATSRLAGAGADTQYF.

V and J are TRBV6-6 and TRBJ2-7; D is perhaps TRBD1 (6 bases). The CDR3 extends over 12 amino acids. From germline, CDR1 is MNHNY and CDR2 SVGAGI (reference sequence). V lost 7 bases and J 3 bases, leaving 10 bases between the germline ends. CDR3 amino acids: CASTRDNYEQYF. CDR3 nucleotide sequence: TGTGCCAGCACCAGGGACAACTACGAGCAGTACTTC.

The chain has TRBV19 and TRBJ1-4; D unclear. Looked up from germline, CDR1 is LNHDA and CDR2 is SQIVND (reference sequence). This CDR3 comprises 14 residues. The germline V and J ends were trimmed by 5 bases and 0 bases, with 7 bases remaining between them. CDR3 sequence: CASSQRATNEKLFF. The CDR3 DNA is TGTGCCAGTAGTCAGAGGGCAACTAATGAAAAACTGTTTTTT. The complete variable domain, with remaining parts taken from reference TRBV19 and TRBJ1-4, reads DGGITQSPKYLFRKEGQNVTLSCEQNLNHDAMYWYRQDPGQGLRLIYYSQIVNDFQKGDIAEGYSVSREKKESFPLTVTSAQKNPTAFYLCASSQRATNEKLFFGSGTQLSVL.

This clone has only one observation. The rearrangement joins TRBV11-3 to TRBJ2-7, with D perhaps TRBD1 (8 bases). Germline assignment: CDR1 SGHNT and CDR2 YENEEA. CDR3 size: 15 residues. V was clipped by 1 base and J by 2 bases, with 12 bases between them. The CDR3 spells CASSLGTGGAYEQYF. The CDR3 DNA reads as TGTGCCAGCAGCTTAGGTACAGGGGGGGCCTACGAGCAGTACTTC.

The chain employs TRBV7-9 and TRBJ2-6, with TRBD1 matching over 7 bases. V lost 3 bases to trimming and J lost 2 bases; unmatched junction nucleotides: 1. In germline, CDR1 is SEHNR, CDR2 FQNEAQ (reference sequence). This CDR3 has 15 residues. In nucleotides, the CDR3 is TGTGCCAGCAGCTTCCAGGGGGCTGGGGCCAACGTCCTGACTTTC. Translating gives CASSFQGAGANVLTF.

The CDR3 sequence: CASSGGGQDNSGYGYTF. CDR3 coding DNA: TGTGCCAGCAGCGGCGGGGGACAGGACAACTCGGGGTATGGCTACACCTTC. The chain links TRBV9 to TRBJ1-2, with 8 bases fitting TRBD1. The CDR3 is 17 amino acids. The V segment lost 3 bases and the J segment 5 bases; nucleotides outside the gene matches: 15. Germline loops: CDR1 SGDLS, CDR2 YYNGEE.

This clone was found once. The rearrangement links TRBV4-3 to TRBJ2-3, with TRBD1 identical over 9 bases. The length of the CDR3 is 15 residues. V lost 3 bases to trimming and J lost 2 bases; unmatched junction nucleotides: 3. Germline V gene lookup returns CDR1 LGHNA and CDR2 YSLEER. The DNA of the CDR3 is TGCGCCAGCAGCCAGACAGGGGGATACACAGATACGCAGTATTTT. Amino acid sequence: CASSQTGGYTDTQYF.

This clone was observed a handful of times. The chain joins TRBV7-9 to TRBJ1-2; 8 bases are a match to TRBD1. Losses at the gene ends were 5 bases for V and 8 bases for J; bases not matched to a gene: 22. This CDR3 comprises 18 residues. The germline V gene has CDR1 SEHNR and CDR2 FQNEAQ (reference sequence). This CDR3 reads CASSPSPFIPDRGGGYTF. The CDR3 bases are TGTGCCAGCAGCCCGTCTCCGTTCATCCCCGACAGGGGCGGGGGCTACACCTTC.

This rearrangement joins TRBV5-1 to TRBJ2-2; 7 bases map to TRBD1. Germline trimming cut 3 bases from V and 1 base from J; bases unmatched to any gene: 0. CDR3 length: 14 amino acids. Germline V gene data show CDR1 as SGHRS and CDR2 as YFSETQ. DNA of the CDR3: TGCGCCAGCAGCTGGGACAGGAACACCGGGGAGCTGTTTTTT. Translating gives CASSWDRNTGELFF.

The chain is built from TRBV6-1 and TRBJ1-2; tentative D call: TRBD1 (5 bases). Germline V gives CDR1 MNHNS, CDR2 SASEGT. V lost 0 bases and J lost 8, with 7 bases in between. There are 12 residues in the CDR3. CDR3 in DNA: TGTGCCAGCAGTGAAGCGGGGCGGGGCTACACCTTC. Its translation is CASSEAGRGYTF.

The chain links TRBV28 to TRBJ1-2; a possible D gene is TRBD1 (6 bases). The CDR3 consists of 15 residues. Trimming removed 6 bases from V and 8 bases from J, with 22 bases in between. CDR1 and CDR2 from the germline V gene are MDHEN and SYDVKM. Here the CDR3 reads CASRGEGVALLGYTF. CDR3 nucleotides: TGTGCCAGCAGAGGAGAGGGGGTGGCCCTATTAGGCTACACCTTC.

This clone came up many times. The chain carries TRBV6-5 and TRBJ1-1, with 8 bases matching TRBD1. This CDR3 has 15 residues. J lost 10 bases, V lost 5 bases, and 15 bases had no gene match. Germline CDR1 is MNHEY and CDR2 is SVGAGI. The CDR3 spells CASSIGQGGVNGAFF. DNA for the CDR3: TGTGCCAGCAGTATCGGACAGGGTGGGGTTAATGGAGCTTTCTTT.

This clone was observed a handful of times. The chain uses TRBV7-2 and TRBJ2-7; no reliable D call. CDR1 and CDR2 from the germline V gene are SGHTA and FQGNSA. V dropped 4 bases and J dropped 1 base, with 8 bases sitting between them. CDR3 length: 13 amino acids. The CDR3 nucleotides read TGTGCCAGCAGCTACGGCGGTTCCTACGAGCAGTACTTC. Translated, it gives CASSYGGSYEQYF.

The chain combines TRBV29-1 with TRBJ2-2; 12 nucleotides align to TRBD2. The J segment lost 9 bases and the V segment lost 5 bases, leaving 4 bases of the junction unmatched. Germline lookup yields CDR1 SQVTM and CDR2 ANQGSEA. The CDR3 is 13 residues long. The DNA of the CDR3 is TGCAGCGTTACTAGCGGGGGGCCCAGGGAGCTGTTTTTT. Its translation: CSVTSGGPRELFF.